This TCR beta chain was profiled in a study of blood T cell repertoires in COVID-19. Per the study methods: Estimates of nucleated cell counts were drawn from the amplification of reference gene primers. Clones were read by immunoSEQ multiplex PCR, and TCRdb kept only the in-frame ones, dropping some. V and J calls and clone size come straight from that table; D and trimming were deduced from the DNA. Of more than 130,000 clones listed, 88% were seen once; the top ten hold roughly a tenth. The germline gives CDR1 KGHDR, CDR2 SFDVKD. V was clipped by 4 bases and J by 5 bases; unmatched bases: 13. The CDR3 spans 17 residues.

The V gene is TRBV24-1, the J gene TRBJ2-5; 9 bases map to TRBD1. The sample comprised peripheral blood. The origin of this receptor is a man aged 45-65 years with active or convalescent COVID-19. For the CDR3, the DNA is TGTGCCACCAGTGAAACTAAGACAGGGGGTTATTCGGAGACCCAGTACTTC. It yields the protein CATSETKTGGYSETQYF.